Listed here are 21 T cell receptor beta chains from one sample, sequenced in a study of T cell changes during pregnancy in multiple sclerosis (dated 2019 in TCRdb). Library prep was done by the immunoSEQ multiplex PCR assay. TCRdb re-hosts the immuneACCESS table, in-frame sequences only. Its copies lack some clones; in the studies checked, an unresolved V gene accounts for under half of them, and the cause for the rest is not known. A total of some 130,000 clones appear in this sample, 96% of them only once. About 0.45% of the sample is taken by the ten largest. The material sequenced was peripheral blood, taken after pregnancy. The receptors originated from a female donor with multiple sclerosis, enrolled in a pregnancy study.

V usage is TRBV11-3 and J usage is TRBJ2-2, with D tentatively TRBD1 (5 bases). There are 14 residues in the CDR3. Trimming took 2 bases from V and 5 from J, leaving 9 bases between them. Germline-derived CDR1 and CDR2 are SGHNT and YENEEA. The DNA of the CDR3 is TGTGCCAGCAGCTTACAGGGTAGTACCGGGGAGCTGTTTTTT. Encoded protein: CASSLQGSTGELFF.

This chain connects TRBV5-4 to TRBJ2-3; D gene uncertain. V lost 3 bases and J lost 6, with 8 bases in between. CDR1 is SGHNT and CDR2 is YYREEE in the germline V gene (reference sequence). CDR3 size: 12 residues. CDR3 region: CASSSLVDTQYF. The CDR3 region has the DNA TGTGCCAGCAGCTCGCTAGTGGATACGCAGTATTTT.

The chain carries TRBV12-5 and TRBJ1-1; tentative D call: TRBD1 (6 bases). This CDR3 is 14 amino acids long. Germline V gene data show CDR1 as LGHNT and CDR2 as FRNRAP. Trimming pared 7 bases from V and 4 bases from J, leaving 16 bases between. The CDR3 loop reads CASAIEGGGTEAFF. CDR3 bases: TGTGCTAGTGCCATCGAGGGGGGGGGCACTGAAGCTTTCTTT.

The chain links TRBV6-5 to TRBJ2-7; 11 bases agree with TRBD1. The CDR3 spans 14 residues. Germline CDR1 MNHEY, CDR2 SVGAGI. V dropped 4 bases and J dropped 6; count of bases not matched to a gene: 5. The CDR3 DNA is TGTGCCAGCAGTTTTGGACAGGGGGCAGCCGAGCAGTACTTC. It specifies CASSFGQGAAEQYF.

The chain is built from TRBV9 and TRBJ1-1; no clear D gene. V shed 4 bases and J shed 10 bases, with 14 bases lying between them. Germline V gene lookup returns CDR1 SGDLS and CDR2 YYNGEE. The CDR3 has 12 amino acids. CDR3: CASSSMGPGAFF. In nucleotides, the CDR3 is TGTGCCAGCAGCTCAATGGGCCCTGGAGCTTTCTTT. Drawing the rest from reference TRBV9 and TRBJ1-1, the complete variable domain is DSGVTQTPKHLITATGQRVTLRCSPRSGDLSVYWYQQSLDQGLQFLIQYYNGEERAKGNILERFSAQQFPDLHSELNLSSLELGDSALYFCASSSMGPGAFFGQGTRLTVV.

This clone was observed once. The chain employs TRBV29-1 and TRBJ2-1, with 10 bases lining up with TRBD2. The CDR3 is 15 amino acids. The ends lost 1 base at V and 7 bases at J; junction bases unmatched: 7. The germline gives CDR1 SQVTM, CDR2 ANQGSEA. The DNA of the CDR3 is TGCAGCGTTGAAGGGCTAGCGGGAGTTTATAATGAGCAGTTCTTC. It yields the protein CSVEGLAGVYNEQFF.

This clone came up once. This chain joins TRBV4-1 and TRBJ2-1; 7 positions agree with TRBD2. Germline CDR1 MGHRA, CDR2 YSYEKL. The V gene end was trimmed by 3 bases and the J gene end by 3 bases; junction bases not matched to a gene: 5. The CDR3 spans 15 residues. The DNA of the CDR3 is TGCGCCAGCAGCCATCGGGCGGGAGTCTACAATGAGCAGTTCTTC. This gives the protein CASSHRAGVYNEQFF.

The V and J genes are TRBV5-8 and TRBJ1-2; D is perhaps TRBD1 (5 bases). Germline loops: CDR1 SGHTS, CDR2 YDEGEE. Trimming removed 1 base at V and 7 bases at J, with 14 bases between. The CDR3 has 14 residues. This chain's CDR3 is CASSLFGGVVGYTF. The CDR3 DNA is TGTGCCAGCAGCTTGTTTGGGGGGGTCGTTGGCTACACCTTC. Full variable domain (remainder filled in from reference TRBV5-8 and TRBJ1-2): EAGVTQSPTHLIKTRGQQATLRCSPISGHTSVYWYQQALGLGLQFLLWYDEGEERNRGNFPPRFSGRQFPNYSSELNVNALELEDSALYLCASSLFGGVVGYTFGSGTRLTVV.

The CDR3 is CASTTGTGNQETQYF. Here the CDR3 DNA reads TGTGCCAGTACCACAGGGACAGGGAACCAAGAGACCCAGTACTTC. V gene TRBV19 combines with J gene TRBJ2-5, with 9 bases lining up with TRBD1. Germline CDR1 is LNHDA and CDR2 is SQIVND (reference sequence). The CDR3 has 15 residues. Losses at the gene ends were 7 bases for V and 0 bases for J; bases not matched to a gene: 6. Based on the CDR3 plus reference TRBV19 and TRBJ2-5, the full variable domain is DGGITQSPKYLFRKEGQNVTLSCEQNLNHDAMYWYRQDPGQGLRLIYYSQIVNDFQKGDIAEGYSVSREKKESFPLTVTSAQKNPTAFYLCASTTGTGNQETQYFGPGTRLLVL.

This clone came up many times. CDR3: CASSSGLLSRTDTQYF. The CDR3 DNA follows: TGTGCCAGCAGCTCCGGACTTCTATCTCGCACAGATACGCAGTATTTT. V and J are TRBV5-4 and TRBJ2-3, with D maybe TRBD2 (5 bases). Germline-derived CDR1 and CDR2 are SGHNT and YYREEE (reference sequence). The CDR3 length is 16 residues. V was cut by 3 bases and J by 1 base, with 15 bases left in between.

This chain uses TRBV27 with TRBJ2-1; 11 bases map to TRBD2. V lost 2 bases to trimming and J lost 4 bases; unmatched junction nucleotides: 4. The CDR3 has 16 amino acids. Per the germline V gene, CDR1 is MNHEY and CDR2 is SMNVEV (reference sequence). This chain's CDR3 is CASSLLGLADYNEQFF. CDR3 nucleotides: TGTGCCAGCAGTTTACTGGGACTAGCGGATTACAATGAGCAGTTCTTC.

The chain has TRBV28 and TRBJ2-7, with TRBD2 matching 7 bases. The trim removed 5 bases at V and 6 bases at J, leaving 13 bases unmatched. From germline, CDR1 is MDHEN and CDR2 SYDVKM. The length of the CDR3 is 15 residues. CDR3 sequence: CASSPITSGMSEQYF. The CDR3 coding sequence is TGTGCCAGCAGTCCTATCACGAGCGGGATGAGCGAGCAGTACTTC.

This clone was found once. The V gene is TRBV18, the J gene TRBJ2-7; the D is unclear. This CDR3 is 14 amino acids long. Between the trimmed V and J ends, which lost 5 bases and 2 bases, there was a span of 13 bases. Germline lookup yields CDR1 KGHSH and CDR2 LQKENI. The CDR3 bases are TGTGCCAGCTCATCATCCCTATCCCCCTACGAGCAGTACTTC. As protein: CASSSSLSPYEQYF.

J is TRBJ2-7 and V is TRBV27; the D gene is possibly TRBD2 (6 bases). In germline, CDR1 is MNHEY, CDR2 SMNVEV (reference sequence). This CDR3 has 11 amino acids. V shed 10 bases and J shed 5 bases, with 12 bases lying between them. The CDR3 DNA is TGTGCCACCAGCACGGGGGACGAGCAGTACTTC. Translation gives CATSTGDEQYF.

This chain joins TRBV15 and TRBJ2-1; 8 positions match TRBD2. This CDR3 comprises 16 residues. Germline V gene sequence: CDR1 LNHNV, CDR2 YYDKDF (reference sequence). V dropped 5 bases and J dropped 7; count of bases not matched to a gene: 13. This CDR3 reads CATSPAGRGPKNEQFF. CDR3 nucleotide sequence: TGTGCCACCAGCCCCGCCGGGAGGGGCCCAAAAAATGAGCAGTTCTTC.

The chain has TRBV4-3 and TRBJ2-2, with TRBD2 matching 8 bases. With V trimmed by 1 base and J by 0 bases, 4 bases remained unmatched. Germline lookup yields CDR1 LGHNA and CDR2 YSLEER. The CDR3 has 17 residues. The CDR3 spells CASSQGVAGTNTGELFF. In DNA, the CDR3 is TGCGCCAGCAGCCAAGGGGTAGCGGGAACGAACACCGGGGAGCTGTTTTTT.

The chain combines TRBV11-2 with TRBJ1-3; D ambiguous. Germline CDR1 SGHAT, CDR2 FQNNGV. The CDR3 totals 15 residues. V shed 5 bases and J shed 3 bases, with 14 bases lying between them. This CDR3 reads CASSLLRRNGNTIYF. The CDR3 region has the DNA TGTGCCAGCAGCCTGTTAAGGAGAAATGGAAACACCATATATTTT.

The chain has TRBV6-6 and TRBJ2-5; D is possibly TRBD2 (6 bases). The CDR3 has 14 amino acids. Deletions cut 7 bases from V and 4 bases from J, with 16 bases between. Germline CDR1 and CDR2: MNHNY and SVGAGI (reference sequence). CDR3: CASTKRMGGETQYF. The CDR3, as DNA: TGTGCCAGCACCAAGAGGATGGGGGGAGAGACCCAGTACTTC.

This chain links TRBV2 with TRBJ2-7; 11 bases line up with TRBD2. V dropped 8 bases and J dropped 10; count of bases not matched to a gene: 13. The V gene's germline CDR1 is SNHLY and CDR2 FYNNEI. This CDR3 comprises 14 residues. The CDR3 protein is CASEGILAGGPQYF. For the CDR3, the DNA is TGTGCCAGCGAAGGTATCTTAGCGGGAGGGCCCCAGTACTTC. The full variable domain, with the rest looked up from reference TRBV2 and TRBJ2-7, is EPEVTQTPSHQVTQMGQEVILRCVPISNHLYFYWYRQILGQKVEFLVSFYNNEISEKSEIFDDQFSVERPDGSNFTLKIRSTKLEDSAMYFCASEGILAGGPQYFGPGTRLTVT.

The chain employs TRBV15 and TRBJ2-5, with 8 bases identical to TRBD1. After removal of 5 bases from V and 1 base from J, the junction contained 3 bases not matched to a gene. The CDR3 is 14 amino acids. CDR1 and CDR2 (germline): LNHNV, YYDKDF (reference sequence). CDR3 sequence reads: CATSGTGGQETQYF. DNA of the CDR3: TGTGCCACCAGCGGTACAGGGGGCCAAGAGACCCAGTACTTC.

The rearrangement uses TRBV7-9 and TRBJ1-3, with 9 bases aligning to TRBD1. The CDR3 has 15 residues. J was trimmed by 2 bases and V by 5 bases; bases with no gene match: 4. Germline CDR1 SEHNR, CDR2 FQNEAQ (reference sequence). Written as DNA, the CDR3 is TGTGCCAGCAGCGCAGGGGACAGGGCTGGAAACACCATATATTTT. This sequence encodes CASSAGDRAGNTIYF.